This T cell receptor (beta chain) was recovered during a study of blood T cell repertoires in COVID-19. Study-wide context: Acute and convalescent COVID-19 specimens originated in the United States, Italy and Spain. From T cells, B-cell-depleted T cells, or PBMCs came the material, which was cDNA or gDNA.

Those enrolled, adults aged 18 to 89 years, came from around 25 US areas. V was clipped by 1 base and J by 2 bases; unmatched bases: 8. CDR3 size: 16 residues. Germline V CDR1 and CDR2: SGHRS, YFSETQ. TCRdb keeps only in-frame clones here, not all; method: immunoSEQ multiplex PCR. Here the sample spans around 250,000 clones, about 91% being singletons. The sequence came from a human donor in a cohort exposed to, infected with or recovered from COVID-19 (not recorded which). The donor label of this sample is uncertain. The sample comprised PBMCs or T cells enriched from blood (not recorded which). This chain uses TRBV5-1 with TRBJ2-7, with TRBD2 identical over 8 bases. The CDR3 region has the DNA TGCGCCAGCAGCTTGTCCGCCGGTAGCGGGGCCTACGAGCAGTACTTC. Translation gives CASSLSAGSGAYEQYF. Combining the CDR3 with reference TRBV5-1 and TRBJ2-7 gives the whole variable domain KAGVTQTPRYLIKTRGQQVTLSCSPISGHRSVSWYQQTPGQGLQFLFEYFSETQRNKGNFPGRFSGRQFSNSRSEMNVSTLELGDSALYLCASSLSAGSGAYEQYFGPGTRLTVT.